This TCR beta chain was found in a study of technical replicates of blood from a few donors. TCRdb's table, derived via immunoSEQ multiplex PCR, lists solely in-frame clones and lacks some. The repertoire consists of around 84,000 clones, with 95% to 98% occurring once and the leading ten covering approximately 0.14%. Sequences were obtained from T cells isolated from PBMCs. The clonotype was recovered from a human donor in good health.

Here the CDR3 reads CASSLRQPYTLEAFF. The DNA of the CDR3 is TGTGCCAGCAGTTTGCGACAGCCATACACCCTTGAAGCTTTCTTT. The rearrangement uses TRBV28 and TRBJ1-1, with D possibly TRBD1 on 5 matching bases. The CDR3 length is 15 residues. The V end lost 3 bases, the J end lost 7 bases, and 18 bases lay between the germline ends. Germline CDR1 and CDR2: MDHEN and SYDVKM.